This T cell receptor beta chain came from a study of blood T cell repertoires in COVID-19. Trimming stripped 4 bases from V and 5 bases from J, with 18 bases between. The CDR3 totals 15 residues. Germline assignment: CDR1 SGDLS and CDR2 YYNGEE. Measured with immunoSEQ multiplex PCR; TCRdb has only the in-frame clones, and not every one. The table shows about 160,000 clones, with 65% to 80% occurring only once. The material sequenced was peripheral blood. The V call is TRBV9, the J call TRBJ1-2; D unclear. The clonotype was recovered from a man aged 60-69 years with acute or convalescent COVID-19. CDR3: CASSYLLTSKYGYTF. The CDR3 coding sequence is TGTGCCAGCAGCTACCTCCTGACATCCAAATATGGCTACACCTTC.